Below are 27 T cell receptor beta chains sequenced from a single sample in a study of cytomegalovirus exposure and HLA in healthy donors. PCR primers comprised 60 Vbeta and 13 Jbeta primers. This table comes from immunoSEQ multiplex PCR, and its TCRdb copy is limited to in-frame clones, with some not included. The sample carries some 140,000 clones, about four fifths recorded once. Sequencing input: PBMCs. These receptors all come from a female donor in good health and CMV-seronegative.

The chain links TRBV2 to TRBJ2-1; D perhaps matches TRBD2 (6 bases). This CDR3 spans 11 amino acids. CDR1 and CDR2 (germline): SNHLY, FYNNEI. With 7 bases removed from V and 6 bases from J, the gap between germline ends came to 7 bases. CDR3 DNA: TGTGCCAGCAAGGAGGGCAATGAGCAGTTCTTC. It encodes CASKEGNEQFF.

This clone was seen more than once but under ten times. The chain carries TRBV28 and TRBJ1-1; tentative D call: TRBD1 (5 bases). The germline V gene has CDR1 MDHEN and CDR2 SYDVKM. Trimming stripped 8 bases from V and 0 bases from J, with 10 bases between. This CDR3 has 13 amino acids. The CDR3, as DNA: TGTGCCAGCCGGGGGAGCCTGAACACTGAAGCTTTCTTT. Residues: CASRGSLNTEAFF. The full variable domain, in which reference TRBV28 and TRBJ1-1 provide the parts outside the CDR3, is DVKVTQSSRYLVKRTGEKVFLECVQDMDHENMFWYRQDPGLGLRLIYFSYDVKMKEKGDIPEGYSVSREKKERFSLILESASTNQTSMYLCASRGSLNTEAFFGQGTRLTVV.

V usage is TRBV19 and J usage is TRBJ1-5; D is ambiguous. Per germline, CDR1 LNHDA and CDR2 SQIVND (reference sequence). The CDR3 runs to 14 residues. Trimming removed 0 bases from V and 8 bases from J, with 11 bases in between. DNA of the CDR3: TGTGCCAGTAGTATAGAATCGGGGTATGAGCCCCAGCATTTT. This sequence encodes CASSIESGYEPQHF.

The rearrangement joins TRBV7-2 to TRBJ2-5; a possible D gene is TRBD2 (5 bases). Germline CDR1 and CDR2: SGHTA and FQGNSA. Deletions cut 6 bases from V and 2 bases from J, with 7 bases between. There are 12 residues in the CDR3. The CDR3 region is CASRGRQETQYF. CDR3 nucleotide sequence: TGTGCCAGCAGGGGGAGACAAGAGACCCAGTACTTC. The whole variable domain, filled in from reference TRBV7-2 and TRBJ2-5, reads GAGVSQSPSNKVTEKGKDVELRCDPISGHTALYWYRQSLGQGLEFLIYFQGNSAPDKSGLPSDRFSAERTGGSVSTLTIQRTQQEDSAVYLCASRGRQETQYFGPGTRLLVL.

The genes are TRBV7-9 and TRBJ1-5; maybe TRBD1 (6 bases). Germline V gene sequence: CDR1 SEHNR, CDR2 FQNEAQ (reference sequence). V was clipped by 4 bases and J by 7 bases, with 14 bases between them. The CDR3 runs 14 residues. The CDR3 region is CASSSLTGKQPQHF. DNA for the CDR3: TGTGCCAGCAGCTCCCTCACAGGGAAACAGCCCCAGCATTTT.

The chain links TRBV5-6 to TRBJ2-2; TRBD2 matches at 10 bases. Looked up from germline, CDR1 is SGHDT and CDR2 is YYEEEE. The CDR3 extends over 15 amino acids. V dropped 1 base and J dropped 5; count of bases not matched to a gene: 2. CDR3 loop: CASSLRGLATGELFF. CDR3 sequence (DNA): TGTGCCAGCAGCTTGCGGGGACTAGCGACCGGGGAGCTGTTTTTT.

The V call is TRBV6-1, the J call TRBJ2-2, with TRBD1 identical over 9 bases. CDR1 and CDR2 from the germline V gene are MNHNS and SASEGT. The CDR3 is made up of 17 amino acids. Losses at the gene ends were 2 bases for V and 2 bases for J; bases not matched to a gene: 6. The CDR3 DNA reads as TGTGCCAGCAGTGAAATCCTGGGACAGGGCAACACCGGGGAGCTGTTTTTT. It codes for CASSEILGQGNTGELFF.

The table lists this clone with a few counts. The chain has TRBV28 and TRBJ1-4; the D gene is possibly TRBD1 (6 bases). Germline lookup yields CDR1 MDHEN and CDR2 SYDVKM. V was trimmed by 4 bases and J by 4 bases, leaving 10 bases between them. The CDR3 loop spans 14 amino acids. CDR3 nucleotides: TGTGCCAGCAGTTCAACAGGGAGTAATGAAAAACTGTTTTTT. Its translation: CASSSTGSNEKLFF.

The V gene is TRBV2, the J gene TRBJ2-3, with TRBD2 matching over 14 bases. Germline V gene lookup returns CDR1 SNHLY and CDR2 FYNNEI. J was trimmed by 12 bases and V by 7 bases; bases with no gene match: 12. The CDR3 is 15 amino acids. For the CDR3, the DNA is TGTGCCAGCACGAAGGGGACTAGCGGGGGAGTCCCTCAGTATTTT. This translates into CASTKGTSGGVPQYF.

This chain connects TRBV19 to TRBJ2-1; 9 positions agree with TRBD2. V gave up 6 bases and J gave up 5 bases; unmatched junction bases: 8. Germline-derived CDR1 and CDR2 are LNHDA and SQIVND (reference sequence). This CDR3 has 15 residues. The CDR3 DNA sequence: TGTGCCAGTAGGGAACTAGCGGGCATCGACAATGAGCAGTTCTTC. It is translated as CASRELAGIDNEQFF.

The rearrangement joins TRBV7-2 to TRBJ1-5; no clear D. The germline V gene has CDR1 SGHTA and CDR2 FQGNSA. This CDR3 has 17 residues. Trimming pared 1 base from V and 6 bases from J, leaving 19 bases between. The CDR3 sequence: CASSLEGAGWASQPQHF. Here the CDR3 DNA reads TGTGCCAGCAGCTTAGAGGGAGCGGGTTGGGCTAGTCAGCCCCAGCATTTT.

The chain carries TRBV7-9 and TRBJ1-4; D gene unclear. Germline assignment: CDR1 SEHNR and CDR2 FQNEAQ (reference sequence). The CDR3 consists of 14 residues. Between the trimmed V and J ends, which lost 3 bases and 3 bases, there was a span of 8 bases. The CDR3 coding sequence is TGTGCCAGCAGCTTCCTCTCTCCTAATGAAAAACTGTTTTTT. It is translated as CASSFLSPNEKLFF. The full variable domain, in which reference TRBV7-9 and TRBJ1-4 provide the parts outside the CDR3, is DTGVSQNPRHKITKRGQNVTFRCDPISEHNRLYWYRQTLGQGPEFLTYFQNEAQLEKSRLLSDRFSAERPKGSFSTLEIQRTEQGDSAMYLCASSFLSPNEKLFFGSGTQLSVL.

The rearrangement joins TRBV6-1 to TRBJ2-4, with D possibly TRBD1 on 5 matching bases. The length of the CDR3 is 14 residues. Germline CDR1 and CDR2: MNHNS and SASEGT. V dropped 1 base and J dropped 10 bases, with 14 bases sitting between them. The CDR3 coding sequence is TGTGCCAGCAGTGAAGGGCGGCGAAAGGGGATTCAGTACTTC. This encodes CASSEGRRKGIQYF.

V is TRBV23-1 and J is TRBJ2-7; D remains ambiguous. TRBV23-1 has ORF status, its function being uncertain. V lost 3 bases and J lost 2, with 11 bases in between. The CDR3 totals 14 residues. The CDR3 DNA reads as TGCGCCAGCAGTCACCAGGCCAACCCCTACGAGCAGTACTTC. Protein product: CASSHQANPYEQYF.

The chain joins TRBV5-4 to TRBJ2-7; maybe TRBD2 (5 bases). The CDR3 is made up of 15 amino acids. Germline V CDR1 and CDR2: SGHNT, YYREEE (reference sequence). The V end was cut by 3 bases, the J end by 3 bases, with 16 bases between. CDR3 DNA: TGTGCCAGCAGCTCGGAAAGGACTTCCAACTACGAGCAGTACTTC. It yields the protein CASSSERTSNYEQYF.

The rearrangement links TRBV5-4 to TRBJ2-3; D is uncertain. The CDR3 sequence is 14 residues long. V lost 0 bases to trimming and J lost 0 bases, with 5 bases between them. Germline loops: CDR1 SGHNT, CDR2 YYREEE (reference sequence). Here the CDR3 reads CASSLEPSTDTQYF. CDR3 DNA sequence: TGTGCCAGCAGCTTGGAGCCCAGCACAGATACGCAGTATTTT.

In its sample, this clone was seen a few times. The CDR3 here is CASSLDPGTEAFF. The CDR3 DNA reads as TGCGCCAGCAGCTTGGACCCGGGGACTGAAGCTTTCTTT. J is TRBJ1-1 and V is TRBV10-1; D not certain. V was cut by 6 bases and J by 5 bases, with 13 bases left in between. From germline, CDR1 is WNHNN and CDR2 SYGVQD (reference sequence). There are 13 residues in the CDR3.

The CDR3 loop reads CAWSVLRDFTDTQYF. CDR3 nucleotide sequence: TGTGCCTGGAGTGTACTTCGGGATTTCACAGATACGCAGTATTTT. The chain uses TRBV30 and TRBJ2-3, with a tentative D call TRBD2 (5 bases). This CDR3 has 15 residues. In germline, CDR1 is GTSNPN, CDR2 SVGIG (reference sequence). Trimming cost V 0 bases and J 2 bases, with 12 bases left between them.

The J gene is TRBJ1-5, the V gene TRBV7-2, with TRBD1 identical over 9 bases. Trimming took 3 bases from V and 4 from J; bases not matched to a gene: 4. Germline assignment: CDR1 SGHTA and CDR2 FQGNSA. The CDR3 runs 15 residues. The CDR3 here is CASSFQTGGNQPQHF. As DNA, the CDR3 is TGTGCCAGCAGCTTTCAGACAGGGGGGAATCAGCCCCAGCATTTT.

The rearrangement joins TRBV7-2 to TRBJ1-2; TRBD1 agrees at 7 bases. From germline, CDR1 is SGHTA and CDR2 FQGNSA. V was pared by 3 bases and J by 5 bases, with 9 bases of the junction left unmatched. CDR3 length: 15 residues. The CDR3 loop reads CASSFRRQGSYGYTF. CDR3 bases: TGTGCCAGCAGCTTTAGACGACAGGGATCATATGGCTACACCTTC. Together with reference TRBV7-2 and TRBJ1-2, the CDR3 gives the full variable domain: GAGVSQSPSNKVTEKGKDVELRCDPISGHTALYWYRQSLGQGLEFLIYFQGNSAPDKSGLPSDRFSAERTGGSVSTLTIQRTQQEDSAVYLCASSFRRQGSYGYTFGSGTRLTVV.

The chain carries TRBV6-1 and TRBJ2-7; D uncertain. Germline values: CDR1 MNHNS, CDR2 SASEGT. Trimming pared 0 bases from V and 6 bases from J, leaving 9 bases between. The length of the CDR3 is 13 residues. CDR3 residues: CASSEARRVEQYF. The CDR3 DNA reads TGTGCCAGCAGTGAAGCGAGGCGAGTCGAGCAGTACTTC.

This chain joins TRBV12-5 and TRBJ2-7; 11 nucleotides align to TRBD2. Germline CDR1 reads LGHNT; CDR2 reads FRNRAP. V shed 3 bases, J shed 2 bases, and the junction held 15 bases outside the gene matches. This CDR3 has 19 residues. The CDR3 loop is CASGFPGTRLAGGPYEQYF. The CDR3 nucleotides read TGTGCTAGTGGTTTCCCCGGGACAAGGCTAGCGGGAGGCCCCTACGAGCAGTACTTC.

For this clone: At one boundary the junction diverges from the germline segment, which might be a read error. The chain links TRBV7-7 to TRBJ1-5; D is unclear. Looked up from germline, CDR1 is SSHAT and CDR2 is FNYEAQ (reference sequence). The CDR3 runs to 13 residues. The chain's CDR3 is CASSKEVNQPQHF. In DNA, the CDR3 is TGTGCTAGCAGCAAAGAGGTCAATCAGCCCCAGCATTTT. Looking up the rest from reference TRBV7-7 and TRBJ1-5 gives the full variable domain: GAGVSQSPRYKVTKRGQDVTLRCDPISSHATLYWYQQALGQGPEFLTYFNYEAQPDKSGLPSDRFSAERPEGSISTLTIQRTEQRDSAMYRCASSKEVNQPQHFGDGTRLSIL.

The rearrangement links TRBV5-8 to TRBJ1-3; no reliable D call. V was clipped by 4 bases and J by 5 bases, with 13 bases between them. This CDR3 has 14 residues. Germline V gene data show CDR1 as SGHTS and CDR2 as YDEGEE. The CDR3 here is CASSPQAVRNTIYF. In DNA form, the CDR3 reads TGTGCCAGCAGCCCACAAGCGGTGAGAAACACCATATATTTT.

The CDR3 DNA follows: TGTGCCAGCAGCCATAAAGCGGGGGTGATGGAGACCCAGTACTTC. This sequence encodes CASSHKAGVMETQYF. V usage is TRBV27 and J usage is TRBJ2-5, with TRBD2 matching over 8 bases. Per germline, CDR1 MNHEY and CDR2 SMNVEV (reference sequence). J lost 5 bases, V lost 6 bases, and 11 bases had no gene match. The CDR3 length is 15 residues.

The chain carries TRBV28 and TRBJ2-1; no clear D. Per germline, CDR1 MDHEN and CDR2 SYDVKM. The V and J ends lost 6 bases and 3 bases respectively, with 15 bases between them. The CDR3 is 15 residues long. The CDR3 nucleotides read TGTGCCAGCAGCCCCAGTGCCCTTGGCTACAATGAGCAGTTCTTC. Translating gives CASSPSALGYNEQFF.

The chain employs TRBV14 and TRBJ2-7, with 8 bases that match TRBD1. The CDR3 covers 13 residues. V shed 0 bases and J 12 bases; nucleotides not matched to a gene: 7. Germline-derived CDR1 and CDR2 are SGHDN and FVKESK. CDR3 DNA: TGTGCCAGCAGCCAAGAAAGGGACAGGCCCCCGTACTTC. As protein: CASSQERDRPPYF.